The 19 T cell receptor beta chains in this list originate from one sample, sequenced in a study of OX40 agonist ivuxolimab in advanced cancers. Data came from immunoSEQ multiplex PCR; TCRdb stores just in-frame clones and leaves some out. The sample lists more than 75,000 clones, around four fifths occurring once. This specimen consisted of CD4+ or CD8+ T cells sorted from blood, obtained in a trial of the OX40 agonist ivuxolimab. These receptors came from an adult with an advanced solid tumor such as melanoma, head and neck, liver or kidney cancer.

This chain joins TRBV5-4 and TRBJ1-1; TRBD1 aligns across 8 bases. Losses at the gene ends were 3 bases for V and 1 base for J; bases not matched to a gene: 8. The CDR3 has 16 amino acids. CDR1 and CDR2 (germline): SGHNT, YYREEE (reference sequence). The CDR3 loop is CASSSLDREGNTEAFF. DNA of the CDR3: TGTGCCAGCAGCTCTTTGGACAGGGAGGGGAACACTGAAGCTTTCTTT.

The sample holds a few counts of this clone. The rearrangement links TRBV7-6 to TRBJ2-2; TRBD1 matches 8 bases. The CDR3 length is 16 residues. J was trimmed by 3 bases and V by 5 bases; bases with no gene match: 8. CDR1 SGHVS and CDR2 FNYEAQ come from the germline V gene. The DNA for the CDR3 is TGTGCCAGCAGCGTAACAGGGGGGTTCGACACCGGGGAGCTGTTTTTT. This translates into CASSVTGGFDTGELFF. The whole variable domain, filled in from reference TRBV7-6 and TRBJ2-2, reads GAGVSQSPRYKVTKRGQDVALRCDPISGHVSLYWYRQALGQGPEFLTYFNYEAQQDKSGLPNDRFSAERPEGSISTLTIQRTEQRDSAMYRCASSVTGGFDTGELFFGEGSRLTVL.

The chain joins TRBV27 to TRBJ2-5; no definite D call. Germline V gene lookup returns CDR1 MNHEY and CDR2 SMNVEV (reference sequence). CDR3 length equals 15 residues. Trimming left V 2 bases short and J 5 bases short, with 15 bases between. The CDR3 is CASSLMGAGLETQYF. The CDR3 DNA follows: TGTGCCAGCAGTTTAATGGGCGCAGGTCTGGAGACCCAGTACTTC.

The chain employs TRBV5-6 and TRBJ2-7; 12 bases agree with TRBD1. This CDR3 contains 16 residues. Trimming at V came to 0 bases and at J to 4 bases, leaving 5 bases not matched to a gene. Germline CDR1 and CDR2: SGHDT and YYEEEE. The CDR3 sequence: CASSLGVGQGAYEQYV. The CDR3 nucleotides are TGTGCCAGCAGCTTGGGTGTGGGACAGGGGGCATACGAGCAGTACGTC.

The gene calls are TRBV28 and TRBJ1-5; perhaps TRBD1 as D (6 bases). Germline V gene data show CDR1 as MDHEN and CDR2 as SYDVKM. This CDR3 contains 16 residues. Between the trimmed V and J ends, which lost 6 bases and 2 bases, there was a span of 17 bases. The CDR3 DNA reads as TGTGCCAGCAGCCGACCCGGCAGGGGAGGCAATCAGCCCCAGCATTTT. Translating it yields CASSRPGRGGNQPQHF.

The J gene is TRBJ2-7, the V gene TRBV5-1, with D tentatively TRBD2 (5 bases). This CDR3 region has 16 residues. V lost 0 bases, J lost 0 bases, and 13 bases lay in between. CDR1 SGHRS and CDR2 YFSETQ come from the germline V gene. The DNA of the CDR3 is TGCGCCAGCAGCTTGGAAGTCGGGAAGAGCTCCTACGAGCAGTACTTC. Translating gives CASSLEVGKSSYEQYF.

The chain couples TRBV6-5 to TRBJ2-7; no clear D. The CDR3 consists of 15 residues. Germline V CDR1 and CDR2: MNHEY, SVGAGI. The germline V and J ends were trimmed by 4 bases and 3 bases, with 16 bases remaining between them. The CDR3 bases are TGTGCCAGCAGTTTTTCATCTGGACGGTTCTACGAGCAGTACGTC. It is translated as CASSFSSGRFYEQYV.

The chain links TRBV28 to TRBJ1-2; TRBD1 matches 9 bases. CDR1 is MDHEN, CDR2 SYDVKM, per germline. Losses at the gene ends were 6 bases for V and 4 bases for J; bases not matched to a gene: 21. This CDR3 is 19 amino acids long. The chain's CDR3 is CASSLTSGTGRSEVYGYTF. CDR3 nucleotide sequence: TGTGCCAGCAGCTTAACAAGCGGGACAGGGCGATCAGAGGTCTATGGCTACACCTTC.

V is TRBV19 and J is TRBJ2-3; D assignment may be TRBD1 or TRBD2 (5 bases each). Germline CDR1 LNHDA, CDR2 SQIVND (reference sequence). This CDR3 region has 14 residues. V was pared by 3 bases and J by 1 base, with 8 bases between. The CDR3 DNA reads as TGTGCCAGTAGTATTGGGGGTGGCACAGATACGCAGTATTTT. It codes for CASSIGGGTDTQYF.

This chain links TRBV27 with TRBJ2-3; no firm D call. CDR1 and CDR2 (germline): MNHEY, SMNVEV (reference sequence). The CDR3 covers 12 residues. Deletions cut 6 bases from V and 4 bases from J, with 8 bases between. The CDR3 DNA reads as TGTGCCAGCAGCAAAGGGTCAGATACGCAGTATTTT. It is translated as CASSKGSDTQYF.

V gene TRBV6-1 combines with J gene TRBJ1-2; 10 bases are a match to TRBD1. The length of the CDR3 is 14 residues. The V and J ends lost 4 bases and 7 bases, in that order; junction bases with no gene match: 6. Germline V gives CDR1 MNHNS, CDR2 SASEGT. The CDR3 loop reads CASSGRDRGSGYTF. The CDR3, as DNA: TGTGCCAGCAGTGGCCGGGACAGGGGCTCTGGCTACACCTTC.

This clone was seen a few times. The chain couples TRBV6-6 to TRBJ1-6; D is undetermined. Deletions cut 0 bases from V and 10 bases from J, with 10 bases between. The CDR3 spans 14 residues. Germline V lookup: CDR1 MNHNY, CDR2 SVGAGI (reference sequence). The CDR3: CASSYSRPSSPLHF. CDR3 bases: TGTGCCAGCAGTTACTCTCGACCTTCATCACCCCTCCACTTT.

The rearrangement joins TRBV5-1 to TRBJ2-3; possibly TRBD2 for D (6 bases). The V gene lost 4 bases and the J gene lost 2 bases, with 17 bases spanning the gap. This CDR3 region has 16 residues. Germline CDR1 reads SGHRS; CDR2 reads YFSETQ. In DNA, the CDR3 is TGCGCCAGCAGCCCTCCCAGCGGGCAGAACACAGATACGCAGTATTTT. Its translation is CASSPPSGQNTDTQYF.

The rearrangement joins TRBV6-5 to TRBJ2-3; the D is unclear. Trimming took 5 bases from V and 6 from J, leaving 15 bases between them. The length of the CDR3 is 14 residues. In germline, CDR1 is MNHEY, CDR2 SVGAGI. CDR3 bases: TGTGCCAGCAGTAGTAGAACGCCAACGGATACGCAGTATTTT. Amino acid sequence: CASSSRTPTDTQYF.

The chain combines TRBV7-8 with TRBJ1-1; D is unclear. This CDR3 has 15 residues. The germline V gene has CDR1 SGHVS and CDR2 FQNEAQ. The V and J ends lost 2 bases and 4 bases respectively, with 14 bases between them. Here the CDR3 reads CASSLRAQRGTEAFF. DNA for the CDR3: TGTGCCAGCAGCTTACGGGCCCAGCGGGGCACTGAAGCTTTCTTT.

V and J are TRBV7-9 and TRBJ1-6; the D is unclear. The CDR3 length is 16 residues. Germline loops: CDR1 SEHNR, CDR2 FQNEAQ (reference sequence). Between the trimmed V and J ends, which lost 3 bases and 9 bases, there was a span of 18 bases. CDR3 in DNA: TGTGCCAGCAGCTTCCTCGGGGAGGGCGCGAGTTCACCCCTCCACTTT. Protein sequence: CASSFLGEGASSPLHF.

The rearrangement uses TRBV27 and TRBJ1-6, with 8 nucleotides matching TRBD1. The CDR3 covers 16 residues. Germline assignment: CDR1 MNHEY and CDR2 SMNVEV (reference sequence). J gave up 11 bases and V 6 bases, and 15 bases lay outside the gene matches. This chain's CDR3 is CASRSPSGTGLAPLHF. The CDR3, as DNA: TGTGCCAGCAGAAGCCCGTCCGGGACAGGATTGGCACCCCTCCACTTT.

The rearrangement links TRBV15 to TRBJ1-2, with a tentative D call TRBD1 (6 bases). The CDR3 totals 15 residues. Trimming shortened V by 0 bases and J by 5 bases, and 13 bases separated the two germline ends. CDR1 and CDR2 (germline): LNHNV, YYDKDF (reference sequence). CDR3 loop: CATSRDMQGGYGYTF. The CDR3 coding sequence is TGTGCCACCAGCAGAGATATGCAAGGGGGATATGGCTACACCTTC.

This clone has a single count. The chain couples TRBV10-3 to TRBJ2-1; 9 bases fit TRBD2. Trimming at V came to 3 bases and at J to 3 bases, leaving 6 bases not matched to a gene. CDR1 and CDR2 from the germline V gene are ENHRY and SYGVKD. The CDR3 is 16 amino acids. DNA for the CDR3: TGTGCCATCAGTGAAGAGCGGGGGGCCCTCTACAATGAGCAGTTCTTC. This gives the protein CAISEERGALYNEQFF.